This is a list of T cell receptor beta chains from one sample in a study of cytomegalovirus exposure and HLA in healthy donors. Here immunoSEQ multiplex PCR was the method, and the copy in TCRdb shows in-frame clones only, minus some. The sample records about 200,000 clones, roughly 80% being singletons. Sequencing used PBMCs. The source of these receptors is a man aged 50-60 years in good health and CMV-seronegative. Both conserved end residues are part of each CDR3. Expanded clones get a size class; other rows say once, few or many, or leave the size out.

CAWSVRQLGETQYF | TRBJ2-5 | once | TRBV30
CASSTEGQGYTDTQYF | TRBJ2-3 | NA | TRBV5-1
CASSAQTGLYGYTF | TRBJ1-2 | NA | TRBV9
CASTWTSGNYEQYF | TRBJ2-7 | NA | TRBV2
CAISTGSTYEQYF | TRBJ2-7 | NA | TRBV10-3
CASSLGNRAGEQYF | TRBJ2-7 | NA | TRBV5-6
CASSWDRVYEQYF | TRBJ2-7 | NA | TRBV6-1
CASSYSSLDEQYF | TRBJ2-7 | NA | TRBV6-5
CASSLRGSQGYEQYF | TRBJ2-7 | NA | TRBV28
CASSLEAGRSQPQHF | TRBJ1-5 | NA | TRBV11-2
CASSQGTLSGQYF | TRBJ2-7 | NA | TRBV11-3
CASSSGQPYGYTF | TRBJ1-2 | NA | TRBV7-6
CASSLDTSSTDTQYF | TRBJ2-3 | NA | TRBV7-9
CASSLAGGPYEQYF | TRBJ2-7 | few | TRBV6-6
CASSPAGADTQYF | TRBJ2-3 | NA | TRBV18
CASSFQHGRGDLGYTF | TRBJ1-2 | NA | TRBV28
CASSLPGGRDQFF | TRBJ2-1 | once | TRBV4-1
CASHREPNTGELFF | TRBJ2-2 | NA | TRBV6-5
CASRRADYEQYF | TRBJ2-7 | NA | TRBV2
CASSLLSGFLPQETQYF | TRBJ2-5 | once | TRBV5-5
CASSRLAGDVDTQYF | TRBJ2-3 | NA | TRBV5-5
CASSTLAGVTDTQYF | TRBJ2-3 | NA | TRBV5-4
CATIQSGGSNQPQHF | TRBJ1-5 | few | TRBV15
CSVEEGAARRPYF | TRBJ2-3 | once | TRBV29-1
CASSLVNYEQYF | TRBJ2-7 | NA | TRBV7-2